The 27 T cell receptor beta chains in this list originate from one sample, sequenced in a study of cytomegalovirus exposure and HLA in healthy donors (dated 2017 in TCRdb). Library preparation was by the immunoSEQ multiplex PCR assay. Held by TCRdb, this immuneACCESS table contains in-frame sequences only and omits some clones. Under half of the omission traces to an unresolved V gene where checked; the cause of the rest is unknown. The sample contains around 140,000 clones, 85% to 95% of them found a single time. The ten top clones hold over 1.5% of the sample. The material sequenced was PBMCs. The origin of the receptors is a man between 18 and 29 years old in good health and CMV-seropositive.

The chain couples TRBV28 to TRBJ1-1, with a tentative D call TRBD1 (5 bases). V lost 6 bases and J lost 4, with 15 bases in between. This CDR3 has 14 amino acids. Germline CDR1 reads MDHEN; CDR2 reads SYDVKM. The CDR3 loop is CASRPGLPGTEAFF. In DNA form, the CDR3 reads TGTGCCAGCAGGCCGGGACTCCCGGGCACTGAAGCTTTCTTT.

The chain recombines TRBV5-6 with TRBJ2-5, with TRBD1 matching 7 bases. The CDR3 loop spans 15 amino acids. CDR1 and CDR2 from the germline V gene are SGHDT and YYEEEE. The V and J ends lost 1 base and 5 bases, in that order; junction bases with no gene match: 8. The CDR3 reads CASSLLATGWETQYF. Written as DNA, the CDR3 is TGTGCCAGCAGCTTGCTGGCGACAGGGTGGGAGACCCAGTACTTC.

The rearrangement joins TRBV5-1 to TRBJ2-1; TRBD2 matches at 10 bases. In germline, CDR1 is SGHRS, CDR2 YFSETQ. V was clipped by 2 bases and J by 0 bases; unmatched bases: 5. There are 17 residues in the CDR3. CDR3 amino acids: CASSLSSGRDSYNEQFF. The CDR3 nucleotides are TGCGCCAGCAGCTTATCCAGCGGGAGGGACTCCTACAATGAGCAGTTCTTC.

This clone was detected only once. The V call is TRBV4-2, the J call TRBJ1-6, with D uncertain. This CDR3 has 14 amino acids. The V end was cut by 4 bases, the J end by 9 bases, with 13 bases between. Germline CDR1 and CDR2: LGHNA and YNFKEQ. The DNA for the CDR3 is TGTGCCAGCAGCCTACCAGGAGGTGGTTCACCCCTCCACTTT. Residues: CASSLPGGGSPLHF.

This chain connects TRBV6-5 to TRBJ2-3; 12 bases align to TRBD2. The germline V gene has CDR1 MNHEY and CDR2 SVGAGI. The CDR3 spans 15 residues. After removal of 0 bases from V and 10 bases from J, the junction contained 5 bases not matched to a gene. CDR3 sequence: CASSYSTSGGSSQYF. As DNA, the CDR3 is TGTGCCAGCAGTTACTCGACTAGCGGGGGCTCCTCGCAGTATTTT.

The chain combines TRBV6-4 with TRBJ2-1; 7 nucleotides align to TRBD2. The CDR3 loop spans 14 amino acids. Germline CDR1 reads MRHNA; CDR2 reads SNTAGT. V was pared by 3 bases and J by 6 bases, with 5 bases of the junction left unmatched. CDR3 protein: CASSESTSSNEQFF. The CDR3 DNA follows: TGTGCCAGCAGTGAGTCGACTAGCAGCAATGAGCAGTTCTTC.

The chain is built from TRBV27 and TRBJ2-7; 9 nucleotides agree with TRBD2. The germline CDR1 and CDR2 sequences are MNHEY and SMNVEV (reference sequence). V trimming: 5 bases; J trimming: 5 bases; junction bases outside the gene matches: 4. This CDR3 contains 13 residues. CDR3 loop: CASSLSGRNEQYF. CDR3 DNA: TGTGCCAGCAGTCTTAGCGGGAGAAACGAGCAGTACTTC.

The rearrangement links TRBV28 to TRBJ2-2; TRBD2 might be the D (5 bases). This CDR3 has 15 residues. Trimming removed 1 base from V and 1 base from J, with 7 bases in between. Germline loops: CDR1 MDHEN, CDR2 SYDVKM. The CDR3 loop is CASSLSGLNTGELFF. The CDR3 nucleotides read TGTGCCAGCAGTTTATCTGGACTGAACACCGGGGAGCTGTTTTTT.

In DNA, the CDR3 is TGTGCCACCCCCAGGAGGGGCGCGGGCACCGGGGAGCTGTTTTTT. Its translation: CATPRRGAGTGELFF. V and J are TRBV5-7 and TRBJ2-2, with a possible D match to TRBD2 (6 bases). TRBV5-7 is an ORF; its function is uncertain. The ends were cut back, 9 bases at V and 4 bases at J, with 19 bases in the middle. This CDR3 is built from 15 residues.

V and J are TRBV6-6 and TRBJ2-1, with 8 bases identical to TRBD1. Germline CDR1 reads MNHNY; CDR2 reads SVGAGI (reference sequence). The CDR3 has 14 amino acids. J lost 6 bases, V lost 5 bases, and 6 bases had no gene match. The CDR3 DNA is TGTGCCAGCAGTCACGGACAGGGATTCAATGAGCAGTTCTTC. It codes for CASSHGQGFNEQFF.

The genes are TRBV28 and TRBJ2-7, with 8 bases lining up with TRBD1. V lost 5 bases to trimming and J lost 4 bases; unmatched junction nucleotides: 4. Germline-derived CDR1 and CDR2 are MDHEN and SYDVKM. CDR3 size: 13 residues. CDR3 nucleotides: TGTGCCAGCAGTGATGGGACAGGTTACGAGCAGTACTTC. It specifies CASSDGTGYEQYF.

This sequence joins TRBV10-3 and TRBJ2-5, with D possibly being TRBD1 (6 bases). CDR1 is ENHRY, CDR2 SYGVKD, per germline. V lost 6 bases, J lost 5 bases, and 22 bases lay in between. There are 16 residues in the CDR3. In DNA, the CDR3 is TGTGCCATCAGCCAGACTGGACAGTCAAAAGGGGAGACCCAGTACTTC. Translating it yields CAISQTGQSKGETQYF.

V gene TRBV18 combines with J gene TRBJ2-7, with 10 bases identical to TRBD1. The CDR3 runs 15 residues. Trimming cost V 3 bases and J 1 base; bases outside gene matches: 3. Germline-derived CDR1 and CDR2 are KGHSH and LQKENI. CDR3 residues: CASSPGTGASYEQYF. CDR3 sequence (DNA): TGTGCCAGCTCACCCGGGACAGGGGCGTCCTACGAGCAGTACTTC.

The rearrangement uses TRBV7-9 and TRBJ1-2; D is perhaps TRBD1 (6 bases). Germline values: CDR1 SEHNR, CDR2 FQNEAQ (reference sequence). V was trimmed by 2 bases and J by 7 bases, leaving 11 bases between them. The CDR3 extends over 13 amino acids. In DNA, the CDR3 is TGTGCCAGCAGCTTACAGGGGACGGGTGGCTACACCTTC. It specifies CASSLQGTGGYTF.

The CDR3 DNA reads TGTGCCAGCAGCTCCGCCGAGGGCGGATGGGACCAGTACTTC. It translates to CASSSAEGGWDQYF. The chain recombines TRBV5-8 with TRBJ2-5, with D maybe TRBD2 (5 bases). The CDR3 extends over 14 amino acids. V was trimmed by 3 bases and J by 10 bases, leaving 19 bases between them. The germline gives CDR1 SGHTS, CDR2 YDEGEE.

The rearrangement links TRBV27 to TRBJ1-4, with D uncertain. There are 13 residues in the CDR3. Trimming shortened V by 7 bases and J by 7 bases, and 13 bases separated the two germline ends. Germline V gives CDR1 MNHEY, CDR2 SMNVEV (reference sequence). In nucleotides, the CDR3 is TGTGCCAGCAAAGGAAGGAGGAGTGAAAAACTGTTTTTT. It encodes CASKGRRSEKLFF.

The V call is TRBV28, the J call TRBJ1-1; tentative D call: TRBD1 (6 bases). Between the trimmed V and J ends, which lost 3 bases and 6 bases, there was a span of 11 bases. Per the germline V gene, CDR1 is MDHEN and CDR2 is SYDVKM. The CDR3 runs 13 residues. The CDR3: CASSFGGNAEAFF. For the CDR3, the DNA is TGTGCCAGCAGTTTTGGGGGCAACGCTGAAGCTTTCTTT.

The genes are TRBV30 and TRBJ2-1, with 9 bases lining up with TRBD1. CDR3 length: 16 residues. V shed 8 bases, J shed 2 bases, and the junction held 13 bases outside the gene matches. The germline V gene has CDR1 GTSNPN and CDR2 SVGIG (reference sequence). In nucleotides, the CDR3 is TGTGCCCTGGGATCGTTACGGGACAGGGCCTACAATGAGCAGTTCTTC. This sequence encodes CALGSLRDRAYNEQFF.

This chain links TRBV2 with TRBJ2-1; 11 bases line up with TRBD2. This CDR3 comprises 19 residues. J was trimmed by 4 bases and V by 6 bases; bases with no gene match: 17. Germline CDR1 SNHLY, CDR2 FYNNEI. CDR3 nucleotide sequence: TGTGCCAGCAGCACGAAATATAGCGGGAGGGCCAAAAAATACAATGAGCAGTTCTTC. It encodes CASSTKYSGRAKKYNEQFF. The full variable domain, in which reference TRBV2 and TRBJ2-1 provide the parts outside the CDR3, is EPEVTQTPSHQVTQMGQEVILRCVPISNHLYFYWYRQILGQKVEFLVSFYNNEISEKSEIFDDQFSVERPDGSNFTLKIRSTKLEDSAMYFCASSTKYSGRAKKYNEQFFGPGTRLTVL.

J is TRBJ2-1 and V is TRBV4-1; TRBD2 aligns across 8 bases. Germline values: CDR1 MGHRA, CDR2 YSYEKL. This CDR3 comprises 18 residues. J lost 7 bases, V lost 3 bases, and 17 bases had no gene match. CDR3 protein: CASSHQGSPSGSRNEQFF. The CDR3 coding sequence is TGCGCCAGCAGCCACCAAGGATCCCCCAGCGGGAGTAGAAATGAGCAGTTCTTC.

The J gene is TRBJ2-7, the V gene TRBV7-6; 11 bases match TRBD2. J lost 2 bases, V lost 5 bases, and 17 bases had no gene match. Germline V lookup: CDR1 SGHVS, CDR2 FNYEAQ. The CDR3 consists of 19 residues. The CDR3 loop is CASSPQGGSGREIPYEQYF. The CDR3 DNA is TGTGCCAGCAGCCCCCAAGGGGGTAGCGGGAGGGAAATTCCCTACGAGCAGTACTTC.

The rearrangement uses TRBV4-2 and TRBJ1-1; 10 nucleotides match TRBD1. The V and J ends lost 4 bases and 4 bases, in that order; junction bases with no gene match: 6. The CDR3 totals 15 residues. Germline CDR1 reads LGHNA; CDR2 reads YNFKEQ. CDR3 nucleotide sequence: TGTGCCAGCAGCCCCCAGGACAGGGGGGGCACTGAAGCTTTCTTT. Its protein is CASSPQDRGGTEAFF.

The chain employs TRBV6-1 and TRBJ1-5; D is ambiguous. Germline lookup yields CDR1 MNHNS and CDR2 SASEGT. The V and J ends lost 5 bases and 3 bases respectively, with 11 bases between them. The CDR3 consists of 14 residues. The CDR3 bases are TGTGCCAGCAGTTCCTCGCGGAACAATCAGCCCCAGCATTTT. Translating gives CASSSSRNNQPQHF.

The chain combines TRBV27 with TRBJ1-1, with D possibly TRBD1 on 5 matching bases. V shed 7 bases and J shed 3 bases, with 15 bases lying between them. The CDR3 consists of 14 residues. Germline lookup yields CDR1 MNHEY and CDR2 SMNVEV (reference sequence). The CDR3 spells CASTAGGGYTEAFF. In DNA form, the CDR3 reads TGTGCCAGCACTGCGGGCGGGGGTTACACTGAAGCTTTCTTT.

In this sample, this clone turned up once. The chain has TRBV27 and TRBJ2-2, with 10 bases aligning to TRBD1. V shed 6 bases and J 6 bases; nucleotides not matched to a gene: 10. The V gene's germline CDR1 is MNHEY and CDR2 SMNVEV (reference sequence). This CDR3 is 16 amino acids long. The CDR3 protein is CASRPRDRGFSGELFF. CDR3 in DNA: TGTGCCAGCAGACCCCGGGACAGGGGCTTCTCCGGGGAGCTGTTTTTT.

The chain carries TRBV5-1 and TRBJ2-7, with D perhaps TRBD1 (7 bases). The germline V gene encodes CDR1 SGHRS and CDR2 YFSETQ. The ends were cut back, 1 base at V and 2 bases at J, with 13 bases in the middle. The CDR3 has 15 residues. CDR3 protein: CASSLSGRGAYEQYF. The CDR3 nucleotides read TGCGCCAGCAGCTTGTCGGGCAGGGGGGCCTACGAGCAGTACTTC.

In DNA, the CDR3 is TGTGCCAGTAGTATAGTCGGGACAGGAGGAGATACGCAGTATTTT. It translates to CASSIVGTGGDTQYF. This chain uses TRBV19 with TRBJ2-3, with 8 bases matching TRBD1. Germline V lookup: CDR1 LNHDA, CDR2 SQIVND (reference sequence). The CDR3 sequence is 15 residues long. V lost 1 base and J lost 5; bases outside the gene matches: 5.